The 13 T cell receptor beta chains reported below all come from one sample, sequenced in a study of response to subunit inactivated influenza vaccine. Each CDR3 protein is one row after TCRdb ran MiXCR on the RT-PCR reads. The sample consists of approximately 520,000 distinct CDR3 sequences, approximately 15% of them appearing once. Material: CD4+ T cells sorted from PBMCs, obtained around 25 months after vaccination. The receptors come from a man between 50 and 75 years old who received an inactivated influenza vaccine.

V is TRBV7-9 and J is TRBJ1-2; D remains unclear. Germline CDR1 reads SEHNR; CDR2 reads FQNEAQ (reference sequence). The CDR3 consists of 14 residues. V shed 4 bases and J shed 3 bases, with 12 bases lying between them. As DNA, the CDR3 is TGTGCCAGCAGCTCGGACCTACGGCACTATGGCTACACCTTC. Its translation: CASSSDLRHYGYTF. The complete variable domain, with remaining parts taken from reference TRBV7-9 and TRBJ1-2, reads DTGVSQNPRHKITKRGQNVTFRCDPISEHNRLYWYRQTLGQGPEFLTYFQNEAQLEKSRLLSDRFSAERPKGSFSTLEIQRTEQGDSAMYLCASSSDLRHYGYTFGSGTRLTVV.

This chain uses TRBV7-6 with TRBJ2-2; D not certain. Germline loops: CDR1 SGHVS, CDR2 FNYEAQ. Trimming pared 5 bases from V and 6 bases from J, leaving 7 bases between. CDR3 length: 12 amino acids. CDR3 sequence reads: CASSQPAGELFF. The CDR3 DNA is TGTGCCAGCAGCCAACCGGCCGGGGAGCTGTTTTTT.

This rearrangement joins TRBV24-1 to TRBJ2-3; 8 bases are a match to TRBD1. Germline V gives CDR1 KGHDR, CDR2 SFDVKD. The CDR3 loop spans 15 amino acids. J was trimmed by 2 bases and V by 4 bases; bases with no gene match: 4. The CDR3 sequence: CATSDPGQVTDTQYF. DNA of the CDR3: TGTGCCACCAGTGACCCGGGACAGGTCACAGATACGCAGTATTTT.

The chain uses TRBV12-3 or TRBV12-4 and TRBJ1-5; tentatively, D is TRBD1 (5 bases). Trimming left V 4 bases short and J 7 bases short, with 11 bases between. This CDR3 is built from 13 residues. The CDR3 spells CASSSGGGQPQHF. CDR3 DNA: TGTGCCAGCAGTTCCGGGGGGGGACAGCCCCAGCATTTT.

This chain connects TRBV20-1 to TRBJ1-2, with D possibly being TRBD1 (6 bases). The CDR3 loop spans 13 amino acids. Germline V gene data show CDR1 as DFQATT and CDR2 as SNEGSKA (reference sequence). V was clipped by 6 bases and J by 7 bases, with 18 bases between them. The CDR3 loop reads CSAIRDLQGGYTF. The CDR3 DNA follows: TGCAGTGCCATCCGGGACTTACAGGGTGGCTACACCTTC.

This clonotype appeared a few times. This chain uses TRBV5-1 with TRBJ2-5; no clear D gene. Trimming pared 0 bases from V and 4 bases from J, leaving 10 bases between. Germline V gives CDR1 SGHRS, CDR2 YFSETQ. The CDR3 covers 14 residues. CDR3 DNA sequence: TGCGCCAGCAGCTTGGTAGGCTCCCCAGAGACCCAGTACTTC. Translating gives CASSLVGSPETQYF.

This clonotype was seen repeatedly, ten times or more. The chain links TRBV5-1 to TRBJ2-2; a possible D gene is TRBD2 (6 bases). There are 15 residues in the CDR3. CDR1 and CDR2 from the germline V gene are SGHRS and YFSETQ. V was cut by 0 bases and J by 5 bases, with 11 bases left in between. CDR3 residues: CASSLAQRATGELFF. CDR3 nucleotides: TGCGCCAGCAGCTTGGCCCAGCGGGCTACCGGGGAGCTGTTTTTT.

The chain uses TRBV28 and TRBJ2-1; D may be TRBD2 (6 bases). The CDR3 totals 16 residues. V lost 2 bases, J lost 6 bases, and 17 bases lay in between. Looked up from germline, CDR1 is MDHEN and CDR2 is SYDVKM. The DNA of the CDR3 is TGTGCCAGCAGTTTAGTCCCCGGGACTCCCGGCAATGAGCAGTTCTTC. Translated, it gives CASSLVPGTPGNEQFF.

This clonotype was observed a few times. The V gene is TRBV7-2, the J gene TRBJ1-2, with D hard to call. V was clipped by 2 bases and J by 8 bases, with 12 bases between them. CDR3 length: 13 amino acids. Germline V gene data show CDR1 as SGHTA and CDR2 as FQGNSA. The CDR3 sequence is CASSLSWLAGYTF. The CDR3 DNA sequence: TGTGCCAGCAGCTTATCTTGGTTGGCGGGCTACACCTTC.

J is TRBJ2-3 and V is TRBV7-9, with a possible D match to TRBD2 (5 bases). CDR1 and CDR2 (germline): SEHNR, FQNEAQ (reference sequence). Deletions cut 1 base from V and 1 base from J, with 9 bases between. This CDR3 is built from 15 residues. The CDR3 DNA reads TGTGCCAGCAGCTTAGAACTAGTGCGCACAGATACGCAGTATTTT. Protein sequence: CASSLELVRTDTQYF.

The table lists this clonotype with a few counts. V is TRBV11-2 and J is TRBJ2-5; TRBD1 might be the D (6 bases). The CDR3 runs 14 residues. Germline loops: CDR1 SGHAT, CDR2 FQNNGV. The V and J ends lost 0 bases and 5 bases respectively, with 10 bases between them. CDR3 sequence: CASSLDRGGETQYF. In nucleotides, the CDR3 is TGTGCCAGCAGCTTAGACAGGGGCGGTGAGACCCAGTACTTC.

This clonotype was recorded a few times. V is TRBV24-1 and J is TRBJ2-5; TRBD1 or TRBD2 may be the D gene (6 bases each). The ends were cut back, 4 bases at V and 5 bases at J, with 13 bases in the middle. Germline V CDR1 and CDR2: KGHDR, SFDVKD. The length of the CDR3 is 14 residues. The CDR3 nucleotides are TGTGCCACCAGTGAACAGGGACTCGGGGAGACCCAGTACTTC. It is translated as CATSEQGLGETQYF.

V is TRBV2 and J is TRBJ1-3; D is unresolved. The CDR3 is made up of 14 amino acids. V was trimmed by 6 bases and J by 2 bases, leaving 11 bases between them. Germline V gene data show CDR1 as SNHLY and CDR2 as FYNNEI. As DNA, the CDR3 is TGTGCCAGCAGCGAACACTCGCCTGGAAACACCATATATTTT. Its translation is CASSEHSPGNTIYF.